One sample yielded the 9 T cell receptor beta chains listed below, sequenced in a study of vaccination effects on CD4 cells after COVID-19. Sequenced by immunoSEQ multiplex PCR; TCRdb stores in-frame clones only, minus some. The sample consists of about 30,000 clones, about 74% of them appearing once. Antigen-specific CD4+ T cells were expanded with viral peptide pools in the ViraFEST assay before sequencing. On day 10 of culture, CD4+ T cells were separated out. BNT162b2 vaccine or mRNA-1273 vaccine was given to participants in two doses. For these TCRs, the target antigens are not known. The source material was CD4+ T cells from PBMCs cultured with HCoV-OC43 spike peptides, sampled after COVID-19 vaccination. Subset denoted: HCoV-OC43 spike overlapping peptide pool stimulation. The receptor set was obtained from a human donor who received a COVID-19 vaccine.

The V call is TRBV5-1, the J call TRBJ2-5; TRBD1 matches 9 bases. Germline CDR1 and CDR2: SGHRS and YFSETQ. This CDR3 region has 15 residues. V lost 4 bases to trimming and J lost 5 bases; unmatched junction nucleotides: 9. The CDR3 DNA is TGCGCCAGCAGCGAGTCAACAGGGGGCGCGGAGACCCAGTACTTC. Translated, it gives CASSESTGGAETQYF.

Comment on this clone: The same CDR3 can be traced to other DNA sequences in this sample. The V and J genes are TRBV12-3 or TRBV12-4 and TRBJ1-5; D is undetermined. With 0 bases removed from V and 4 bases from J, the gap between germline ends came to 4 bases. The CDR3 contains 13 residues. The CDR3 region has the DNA TGTGCCAGCAGTTTAGCCGAGAATCAGCCCCAGCATTTT. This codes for CASSLAENQPQHF.

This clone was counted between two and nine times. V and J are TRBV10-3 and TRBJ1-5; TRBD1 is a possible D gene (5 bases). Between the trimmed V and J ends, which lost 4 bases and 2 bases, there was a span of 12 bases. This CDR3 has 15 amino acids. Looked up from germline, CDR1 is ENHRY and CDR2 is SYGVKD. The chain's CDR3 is CAISGGLGGNQPQHF. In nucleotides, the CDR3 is TGTGCCATCAGTGGGGGTTTGGGGGGCAATCAGCCCCAGCATTTT.

CDR3: CASSLRTSSSSYEQYF. The CDR3 region has the DNA TGTGCCAGCAGCCTAAGGACTAGCTCGAGCTCCTACGAGCAGTACTTC. The chain carries TRBV11-2 and TRBJ2-7; 8 nucleotides line up with TRBD2. The CDR3 spans 16 residues. Germline CDR1 SGHAT, CDR2 FQNNGV. Trimming removed 5 bases from V and 0 bases from J; junction bases left unmatched: 9. The whole variable domain, filled in from reference TRBV11-2 and TRBJ2-7, reads EAGVAQSPRYKIIEKRQSVAFWCNPISGHATLYWYQQILGQGPKLLIQFQNNGVVDDSQLPKDRFSAERLKGVDSTLKIQPAKLEDSAVYLCASSLRTSSSSYEQYFGPGTRLTVT.

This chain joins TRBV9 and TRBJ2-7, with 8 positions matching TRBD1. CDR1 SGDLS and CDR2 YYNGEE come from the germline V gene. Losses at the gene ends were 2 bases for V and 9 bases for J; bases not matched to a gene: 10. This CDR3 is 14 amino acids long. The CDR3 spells CASSVGTGPEGQYF. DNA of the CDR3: TGTGCCAGCAGCGTTGGGACAGGCCCGGAGGGGCAGTACTTC.

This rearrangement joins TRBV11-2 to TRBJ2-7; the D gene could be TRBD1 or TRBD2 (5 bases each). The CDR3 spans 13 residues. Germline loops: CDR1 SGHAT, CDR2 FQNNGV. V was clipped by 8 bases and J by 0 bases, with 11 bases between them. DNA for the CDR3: TGTGCCAGCGGGGGACGGAGCTCCTACGAGCAGTACTTC. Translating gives CASGGRSSYEQYF.

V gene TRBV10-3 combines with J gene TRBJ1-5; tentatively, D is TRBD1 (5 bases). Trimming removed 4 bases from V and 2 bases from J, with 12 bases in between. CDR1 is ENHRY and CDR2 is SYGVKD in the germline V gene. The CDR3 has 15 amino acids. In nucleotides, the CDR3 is TGTGCCATCAGTGTGGGGGGGAGTGGCAATCAGCCCCAGCATTTT. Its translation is CAISVGGSGNQPQHF.

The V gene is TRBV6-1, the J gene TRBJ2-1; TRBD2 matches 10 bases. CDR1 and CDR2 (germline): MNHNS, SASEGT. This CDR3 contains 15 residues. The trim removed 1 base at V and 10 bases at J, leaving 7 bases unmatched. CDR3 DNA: TGTGCCAGCAGTGAAGTAGGGCTAGCGGGAGAGGAGCAGTTCTTC. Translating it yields CASSEVGLAGEEQFF.

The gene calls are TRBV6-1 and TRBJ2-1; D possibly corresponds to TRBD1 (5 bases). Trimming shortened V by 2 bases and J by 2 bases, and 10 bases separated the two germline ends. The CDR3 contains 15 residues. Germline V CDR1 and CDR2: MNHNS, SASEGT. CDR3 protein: CASSEYGQTYNEQFF. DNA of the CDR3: TGTGCCAGCAGTGAATATGGACAAACCTACAATGAGCAGTTCTTC.